This is a list of T cell receptor beta chains from one sample in a study of early T cells in non-severe SARS-CoV-2 infection. TCRdb re-called the 5' RACE reads through MiXCR, storing one row per CDR3 protein. Here the sample spans 70,000 to 95,000 distinct CDR3 sequences, 11% being singletons. Sequenced input: whole blood. The receptors come from an adult who was a healthcare worker with PCR-confirmed SARS-CoV-2 infection or an uninfected control (not recorded which). CDR3s include the opening cysteine and the closing phenylalanine or tryptophan. Each record gives: J gene, V gene, D gene, CDR3 length, clone size, CDR3 DNA, CDR3 protein. A D gene is named only where the DNA matches it firmly. Expanded clones get a size class; other rows say once, few or many, or leave the size out.

TRBJ2-5,TRBV19,TRBD2,16,few,TGTGCCAGTAGTATCCGGACTAGCGGGGGGGAAGAGACCCAGTACTTC,CASSIRTSGGEETQYF
TRBJ1-3,TRBV6-1,NA,13,many,TGTGCCGTTTCAGGGATGGAGGGAAACACCATATATTTT,CAVSGMEGNTIYF
TRBJ2-4,TRBV29-1,NA,12,NA,TGCAGCGCCAGGGACGGCAAAAACATTCAGTACTTC,CSARDGKNIQYF
TRBJ1-2,TRBV28,NA,14,NA,TGTGCCAGCAGTCCCCTCACAGGGTTAGAAGGCTACACCTTC,CASSPLTGLEGYTF
TRBJ1-2,TRBV6-5,TRBD1,13,NA,TGTGCCAGCAGTTACGGGACAGGGAATGGCTACACCTTC,CASSYGTGNGYTF
TRBJ1-1,TRBV7-8,TRBD1,13,many,TGTGCCAGCAGGACAGGGATGAACACTGAAGCTTTCTTT,CASRTGMNTEAFF
TRBJ1-1,TRBV18,TRBD1,14,few,TGTGCCAGCTCAGGACAGGGATGGAACACTGAAGCTTTCTTT,CASSGQGWNTEAFF
TRBJ2-3,TRBV29-1,NA,16,few,TGCAGCGTCCAAGGACGGAAGAAGCTAGCCACAGATACGCAGTATTTT,CSVQGRKKLATDTQYF
TRBJ1-2,TRBV7-2,TRBD1,15,many,TGTGCCAGCAGCTTAGAGGGGACAGGGAACTATGGCTACACCTTC,CASSLEGTGNYGYTF
TRBJ1-6,TRBV9,NA,15,NA,TGTGCCAGCAGCGTAGGCCAGGCTTATAATTCACCCCTCCACTTT,CASSVGQAYNSPLHF
TRBJ1-2,TRBV7-2,NA,14,few,TGTGCCAGCACCATCCAGAGTGCCCGCTATGGCTACACCTTC,CASTIQSARYGYTF
TRBJ2-2,TRBV2,NA,12,NA,TGTGCCAGCAGTCGGGACACCGGGGAGCTGTTTTTT,CASSRDTGELFF
TRBJ2-7,TRBV5-1,NA,14,once,TGCGCCAGCAGCTTGGCTGTCAAGCCCTACGAGCAGTACTTC,CASSLAVKPYEQYF
TRBJ1-2,TRBV7-2,TRBD1,13,NA,TGTGCCAGCAGTCCCAGGGGGAACTATGGCTACACCTTC,CASSPRGNYGYTF
TRBJ1-1,TRBV10-2,NA,13,many,TGCGCCAGCAGTGAAGCACAGTACACTGAAGCTTTCTTT,CASSEAQYTEAFF
TRBJ1-5,TRBV20-1,TRBD1,16,few,TGCAGTGCTACTCAGGGGGGGCCCTATAGCAATCAGCCCCAGCATTTT,CSATQGGPYSNQPQHF
TRBJ1-5,TRBV7-6,TRBD1,15,NA,TGTGCCAGCAGCCGGGGGACAGGGCCCAATCAGCCCCAGCATTTT,CASSRGTGPNQPQHF
TRBJ2-3,TRBV6-6,NA,14,NA,TGTGCCAGCAGTTACCCGGGGGGCTCGGTTACGCAGTATTTT,CASSYPGGSVTQYF
TRBJ2-7,TRBV5-1,NA,13,NA,TGCGCCAGCAGTTGGGTAGGGTCCGAAGAGCAGTACTTC,CASSWVGSEEQYF
TRBJ2-3,TRBV29-1,NA,15,few,TGCAGCGTGCGCCCCGGGACCGCAGGCACAGATACGCAGTATTTT,CSVRPGTAGTDTQYF
TRBJ2-4,TRBV6-1,TRBD2,13,many,TGTGCCAGCAGTGAATATCTAGCGGCGGACTCGTACTTC,CASSEYLAADSYF
TRBJ2-7,TRBV4-1,TRBD1,16,NA,TGCGCCAGCAGCCAGATGACCGGGACAGGGGCCTACGAGCAGTACTTC,CASSQMTGTGAYEQYF
TRBJ1-6,TRBV5-4,TRBD1,16,NA,TGTGCCAGCAGCCCGGGACAGGGGATCGATAATTCACCCCTCCACTTT,CASSPGQGIDNSPLHF
TRBJ2-3,TRBV12-3/TRBV12-4,NA,18,few,TGTGCCAGCAGCCACTCGTTGGAACCAGGGACTAGCACAGATACGCAGTATTTT,CASSHSLEPGTSTDTQYF
TRBJ2-2,TRBV9,TRBD1,14,NA,TGTGCCAGCAGCGTAACAGGGGAAACCGGGGAGCTGTTTTTT,CASSVTGETGELFF
TRBJ2-7,TRBV3-1,NA,13,few,TGTGCCAGCAGCCAAGGGGGATTCTACGAGCAGTACTTC,CASSQGGFYEQYF
TRBJ2-4,TRBV18,TRBD1,18,many,TGTGCCAGCTCACTATCCGGGACAGGGGCGATAGCCAAAAACATTCAGTACTTC,CASSLSGTGAIAKNIQYF
TRBJ1-2,TRBV4-1,NA,18,few,TGCGCCAGCAGCCAAGGGGGATCCCAGAGCTTAGGTGACTATGGCTACACCTTC,CASSQGGSQSLGDYGYTF
TRBJ2-6,TRBV6-5,NA,17,many,TGTGCCAGCAGTTACTCGCTTTCCGGAGCTGGGGCCAACGTCCTGACTTTC,CASSYSLSGAGANVLTF
TRBJ2-5,TRBV20-1,TRBD1,13,many,TGCAGTGCTACGGACAGGGACAGAGAGACCCAGTACTTC,CSATDRDRETQYF
TRBJ2-5,TRBV20-1,TRBD1,15,few,TGCAGTGCTAGAGATAGCGGACAGGGACAAGAGACCCAGTACTTC,CSARDSGQGQETQYF
TRBJ1-5,TRBV10-1,NA,13,NA,TGCGCCAGCAGTGACGGCATCCATCAGCCCCAGCATTTT,CASSDGIHQPQHF
TRBJ2-3,TRBV4-2,NA,16,NA,TGTGCCAGCAGCCAAGGAGGGCGGGCTGGTACAGATACGCAGTATTTT,CASSQGGRAGTDTQYF
TRBJ2-1,TRBV6-6,TRBD1,16,many,TGTGCCAGCAGTCACCCTCGGACAGGGGGAAACAATGAGCAGTTCTTC,CASSHPRTGGNNEQFF
TRBJ2-1,TRBV15,TRBD2,17,many,TGTGCCACCAGCAGAGATCTGGCTAGCGGGGGCCTCAATGAGCAGTTCTTC,CATSRDLASGGLNEQFF
TRBJ2-3,TRBV9,NA,15,few,TGTGCCAGCAGCGTATCAACGTCTCACACAGATACGCAGTATTTT,CASSVSTSHTDTQYF
TRBJ2-5,TRBV7-6,NA,14,few,TGTGCCAGCAGCCTCCTCGGGGCCGAAGAGACCCAGTACTTC,CASSLLGAEETQYF
TRBJ1-1,TRBV2,NA,14,NA,TGTGCCAGCAGTGAAGGACGGGTGAGGACTGAAGCTTTCTTT,CASSEGRVRTEAFF
TRBJ2-5,TRBV5-1,TRBD1,17,few,TGCGCCAGCAGCCCTGGACGGACGACAGGGGGCCAAGAGACCCAGTACTTC,CASSPGRTTGGQETQYF
TRBJ2-7,TRBV12-3/TRBV12-4,NA,11,many,TGTGCCAGCAGCTCCCACTACGAGCAGTACTTC,CASSSHYEQYF
TRBJ1-1,TRBV12-5,NA,15,few,TGTGCTAGTGGTTCTAGTCTTGGACTGAACACTGAAGCTTTCTTT,CASGSSLGLNTEAFF
TRBJ2-1,TRBV2,NA,11,few,TGTGCCAGCAGTGGGGCAGTTGAGCAGTTCTTC,CASSGAVEQFF
TRBJ1-5,TRBV27,NA,14,few,TGTGCCAGCAGTTTGCAGGGGATGGGTCAGCCCCAGCATTTT,CASSLQGMGQPQHF